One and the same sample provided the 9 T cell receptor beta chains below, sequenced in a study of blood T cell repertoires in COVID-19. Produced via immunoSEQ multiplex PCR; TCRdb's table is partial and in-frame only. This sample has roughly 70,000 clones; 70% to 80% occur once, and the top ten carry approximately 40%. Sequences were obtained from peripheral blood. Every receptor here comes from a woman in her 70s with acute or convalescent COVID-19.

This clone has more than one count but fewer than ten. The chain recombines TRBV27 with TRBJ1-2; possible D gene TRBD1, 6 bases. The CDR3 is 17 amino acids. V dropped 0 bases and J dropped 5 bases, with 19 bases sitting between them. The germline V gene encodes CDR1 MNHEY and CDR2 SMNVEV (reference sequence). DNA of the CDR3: TGTGCCAGCAGTTTATCGGCAGGGGCCGGACTGGTATATGGCTACACCTTC. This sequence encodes CASSLSAGAGLVYGYTF.

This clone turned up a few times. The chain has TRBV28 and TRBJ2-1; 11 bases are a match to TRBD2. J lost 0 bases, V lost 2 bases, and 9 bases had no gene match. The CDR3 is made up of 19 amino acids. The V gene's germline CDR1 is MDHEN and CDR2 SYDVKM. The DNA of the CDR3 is TGTGCCAGCAGTTTAAACCAAGGACTAGCGGGTATCTCCTACAATGAGCAGTTCTTC. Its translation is CASSLNQGLAGISYNEQFF.

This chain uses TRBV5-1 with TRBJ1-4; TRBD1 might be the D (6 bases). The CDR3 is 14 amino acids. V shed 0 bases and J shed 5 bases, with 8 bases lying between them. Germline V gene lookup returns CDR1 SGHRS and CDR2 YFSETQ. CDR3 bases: TGCGCCAGCAGCTTGGATACAGGGAATGAAAAACTGTTTTTT. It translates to CASSLDTGNEKLFF.

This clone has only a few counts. The CDR3 reads CAISREGQVFSGNTIYF. CDR3 nucleotides: TGTGCCATCAGCAGAGAAGGACAGGTCTTCTCTGGAAACACCATATATTTT. The J gene is TRBJ1-3, the V gene TRBV10-3; TRBD1 agrees at 7 bases. The CDR3 contains 17 residues. Germline trimming cut 6 bases from V and 0 bases from J; bases unmatched to any gene: 11. CDR1 ENHRY and CDR2 SYGVKD come from the germline V gene.

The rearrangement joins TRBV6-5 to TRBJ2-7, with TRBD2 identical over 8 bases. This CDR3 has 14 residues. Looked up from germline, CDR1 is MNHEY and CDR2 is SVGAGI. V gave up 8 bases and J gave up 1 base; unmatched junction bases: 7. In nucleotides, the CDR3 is TGTGCCAGCTCCTCAGCGGGAGAATCCTACGAGCAGTACTTC. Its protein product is CASSSAGESYEQYF.

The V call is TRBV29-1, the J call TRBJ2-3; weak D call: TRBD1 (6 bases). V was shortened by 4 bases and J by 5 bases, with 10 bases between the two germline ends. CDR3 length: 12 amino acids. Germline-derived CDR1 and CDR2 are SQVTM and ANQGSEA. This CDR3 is CSVGLGGDTQYF. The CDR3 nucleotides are TGCAGCGTTGGGTTAGGGGGAGATACGCAGTATTTT.

This chain's CDR3 is CASSQDSQGAQNTEAFF. The CDR3, as DNA: TGCGCCAGCAGCCAAGATTCGCAGGGGGCCCAGAACACTGAAGCTTTCTTT. The gene calls are TRBV4-1 and TRBJ1-1, with 8 bases lining up with TRBD1. The trim removed 0 bases at V and 1 base at J, leaving 7 bases unmatched. This CDR3 is built from 17 residues. Germline V lookup: CDR1 MGHRA, CDR2 YSYEKL.

This chain's CDR3 is CASSFTTGWGTEAFF. The CDR3 DNA is TGTGCCAGCAGCTTCACGACAGGGTGGGGCACTGAAGCTTTCTTT. The chain links TRBV5-5 to TRBJ1-1; TRBD1 matches 7 bases. After removal of 2 bases from V and 4 bases from J, the junction contained 8 bases not matched to a gene. The germline V gene encodes CDR1 SGHKS and CDR2 YYEKEE (reference sequence). There are 15 residues in the CDR3.

DNA of the CDR3: TGTGCCAGTAACCTTGGGGTTCAAGGGGCGAACACCGGGGAGCTGTTTTTT. Its translation: CASNLGVQGANTGELFF. The rearrangement uses TRBV19 and TRBJ2-2, with D possibly matching TRBD1 (5 bases). This CDR3 is 17 amino acids long. V was trimmed by 7 bases and J by 0 bases, leaving 18 bases between them. The germline V gene has CDR1 LNHDA and CDR2 SQIVND (reference sequence).